One sample yielded the 20 T cell receptor beta chains listed below, sequenced in a study of spatial heterogeneity in lung cancer. The time point: sample taken at primary tumor resection. The authors sequenced whole RNA from tumor, nontumor lung or frozen PBMC without sorting. TCRdb reanalysed the 5' RACE reads using MiXCR and keeps one entry per CDR3 protein. The table lists 8,500 to 13,000 distinct CDR3 sequences, over 6.5% of them singletons, with roughly a quarter in the top ten. The input for sequencing was PBMCs, taken at surgery. These receptors were obtained from a male donor with early-stage non-small cell lung cancer.

This clonotype counts as medium-sized. This rearrangement joins TRBV27 to TRBJ2-1; D could derive from TRBD1 or TRBD2 (5 bases each). Trimming stripped 6 bases from V and 1 base from J, with 10 bases between. CDR3 length equals 14 residues. CDR1 and CDR2 (germline): MNHEY, SMNVEV (reference sequence). Here the CDR3 reads CASRGTVSYNEQFF. In DNA form, the CDR3 reads TGTGCCAGCAGAGGGACGGTTTCCTACAATGAGCAGTTCTTC.

This clonotype was counted ten times or more. Relative to the germline gene, one junction end is altered; a read error may explain this. The chain combines TRBV20-1 with TRBJ2-1; 8 bases map to TRBD2. Germline V gene lookup returns CDR1 DFQATT and CDR2 SNEGSKA (reference sequence). This CDR3 contains 12 residues. The CDR3 loop reads CSARAGPRLALF. The CDR3, as DNA: TGCAGTGCTAGAGCGGGCCCGAGACTAGCGCTCTTC.

By sample share, this clonotype is medium-sized (0.01 to 0.1%). V is TRBV6-2 or TRBV6-3 and J is TRBJ2-7, with 8 bases that match TRBD1. Germline loops: CDR1 MNHEY, CDR2 SVGEGT. V lost 0 bases, J lost 7 bases, and 11 bases stayed unmatched. The CDR3 is 16 amino acids. The CDR3 sequence is CASSYSTGQALPEQYF. The CDR3 DNA reads TGTGCCAGCAGTTACTCGACGGGACAGGCCCTCCCGGAGCAGTACTTC.

The table lists this clonotype with many counts. J is TRBJ2-3 and V is TRBV7-9, with D possibly matching TRBD2 (5 bases). This CDR3 spans 13 amino acids. The germline V gene encodes CDR1 SEHNR and CDR2 FQNEAQ (reference sequence). Deletions cut 3 bases from V and 5 bases from J, with 9 bases between. The CDR3 here is CASSFGSGDTQYF. The DNA for the CDR3 is TGTGCCAGCAGCTTTGGGAGTGGAGATACGCAGTATTTT.

This clonotype occurred many times. The chain employs TRBV12-3 or TRBV12-4 and TRBJ2-5; D gene uncertain. V was clipped by 3 bases and J by 4 bases, with 12 bases between them. CDR3 length: 14 residues. CDR3 loop: CASSFRGNGETQYF. The CDR3 nucleotides are TGTGCCAGCAGTTTTCGTGGTAACGGAGAGACCCAGTACTTC.

This clonotype was seen many times. The chain couples TRBV9 to TRBJ2-3, with D unresolved. Germline-derived CDR1 and CDR2 are SGDLS and YYNGEE. The CDR3 consists of 12 residues. V dropped 0 bases and J dropped 6 bases, with 5 bases sitting between them. This CDR3 is CASSVVGDTQYF. The CDR3 DNA reads TGTGCCAGCAGCGTAGTAGGGGATACGCAGTATTTT.

This clonotype was seen ten or more times. V and J are TRBV7-8 and TRBJ2-7, with D unclear. V was shortened by 1 base and J by 0 bases, with 13 bases between the two germline ends. The germline gives CDR1 SGHVS, CDR2 FQNEAQ. The CDR3 has 16 amino acids. CDR3 sequence reads: CASSLGGRSSSYEQYF. CDR3 nucleotides: TGTGCCAGCAGCTTAGGTGGCAGGTCTAGCTCCTACGAGCAGTACTTC.

This clonotype appeared many times. The J gene is TRBJ2-5, the V gene TRBV6-2 or TRBV6-3; D not certain. CDR1 MNHEY and CDR2 SVGEGT come from the germline V gene. V lost 8 bases, J lost 1 base, and 14 bases lay in between. The CDR3 runs 14 residues. The CDR3 coding sequence is TGTGCCAGCGATACAGAACAGCCCCAAGAGACCCAGTACTTC. Translation gives CASDTEQPQETQYF.

By share, this clonotype ranks as medium-sized. The rearrangement links TRBV28 to TRBJ2-2, with TRBD2 matching 13 bases. The CDR3 contains 16 residues. Germline V gene sequence: CDR1 MDHEN, CDR2 SYDVKM. Trimming took 5 bases from V and 6 from J; bases not matched to a gene: 6. CDR3 protein: CASSHGTSGEPGELFF. CDR3 nucleotides: TGTGCCAGCAGTCACGGGACTAGCGGGGAACCCGGGGAGCTGTTTTTT.

This clonotype qualifies as medium-sized (0.01 to 0.1%). The J gene is TRBJ2-6, the V gene TRBV13, with D tentatively TRBD1 (5 bases). Trimming stripped 5 bases from V and 0 bases from J, with 17 bases between. This CDR3 is 18 amino acids long. Germline V lookup: CDR1 PRHDT, CDR2 FYEKMQ (reference sequence). CDR3 loop: CASSPPDSVFSGANVLTF. CDR3 DNA: TGTGCCAGCAGCCCCCCAGACAGTGTCTTCTCTGGGGCCAACGTCCTGACTTTC.

V is TRBV5-6 and J is TRBJ1-2; D uncertain. Germline V gene sequence: CDR1 SGHDT, CDR2 YYEEEE. V was pared by 0 bases and J by 5 bases, with 14 bases between. This CDR3 comprises 15 residues. CDR3 amino acids: CASSLATVVGYGYTF. The CDR3 DNA sequence: TGTGCCAGCAGCTTGGCCACAGTCGTAGGGTATGGCTACACCTTC.

This clonotype showed up many times. J is TRBJ1-5 and V is TRBV29-1; D uncertain. The germline V and J ends were trimmed by 1 base and 6 bases, with 13 bases remaining between them. This CDR3 contains 14 residues. Germline-derived CDR1 and CDR2 are SQVTM and ANQGSEA. CDR3 nucleotides: TGCAGCGTTGAAGCCAGGCGAGGTGGTCAGCCCCAGCATTTT. This gives the protein CSVEARRGGQPQHF.

This clonotype was recorded at least ten times. The gene calls are TRBV7-2 and TRBJ2-7; possible D gene TRBD2, 5 bases. There are 13 residues in the CDR3. The germline V and J ends were trimmed by 5 bases and 2 bases, with 10 bases remaining between them. Per germline, CDR1 SGHTA and CDR2 FQGNSA. The DNA of the CDR3 is TGTGCCAGCAGCCGGTCGGGGACCTACGAGCAGTACTTC. It is translated as CASSRSGTYEQYF.

This clonotype came up many times. The gene calls are TRBV3-1 and TRBJ2-3; D unclear. Per the germline V gene, CDR1 is LGHDT and CDR2 is YNNKEL (reference sequence). The CDR3 covers 12 residues. V was cut by 3 bases and J by 6 bases, with 7 bases left in between. CDR3 region: CASSQTRDTQYF. The CDR3 region has the DNA TGTGCCAGCAGCCAGACGCGGGATACGCAGTATTTT.

This clonotype has ten or more counts. The chain is built from TRBV2 and TRBJ2-7; tentatively, D is TRBD2 (5 bases). Trimming removed 5 bases at V and 2 bases at J, with 19 bases between. This CDR3 contains 16 residues. The germline V gene encodes CDR1 SNHLY and CDR2 FYNNEI. The CDR3 spells CASSSPTEDNPYEQYV. The CDR3 DNA is TGTGCCAGCAGTTCTCCGACGGAGGATAATCCCTACGAGCAGTACGTC.

This clonotype showed up many times. J is TRBJ2-3 and V is TRBV20-1; a possible D gene is TRBD2 (6 bases). This CDR3 contains 12 residues. The V end was cut by 5 bases, the J end by 1 base, with 7 bases between. Germline V gene data show CDR1 as DFQATT and CDR2 as SNEGSKA (reference sequence). The DNA for the CDR3 is TGCAGTGCTGGCGGGGGCACAGATACGCAGTATTTT. Translation: CSAGGGTDTQYF.

The rearrangement joins TRBV20-1 to TRBJ1-5; tentatively, D is TRBD1 (5 bases). CDR1 DFQATT and CDR2 SNEGSKA come from the germline V gene (reference sequence). The CDR3 spans 11 residues. V dropped 5 bases and J dropped 7 bases, with 9 bases sitting between them. The CDR3 spells CSAGGTQPQHF. In nucleotides, the CDR3 is TGCAGTGCTGGGGGGACCCAGCCCCAGCATTTT.

This clonotype is medium-sized by share. V is TRBV18 and J is TRBJ2-2; a weak D match, TRBD1 (5 bases). CDR1 is KGHSH, CDR2 LQKENI, per germline. The V gene lost 5 bases and the J gene lost 5 bases, with 12 bases spanning the gap. This CDR3 contains 14 residues. The CDR3 loop reads CASSTGARTGELFF. For the CDR3, the DNA is TGTGCCAGCTCAACAGGAGCACGGACCGGGGAGCTGTTTTTT.

By proportion, this clonotype is medium-sized. The chain links TRBV7-9 to TRBJ2-2; D may be TRBD2 (6 bases). The germline gives CDR1 SEHNR, CDR2 FQNEAQ (reference sequence). This CDR3 is 15 amino acids long. The V and J ends lost 4 bases and 1 base respectively, with 10 bases between them. This CDR3 reads CASSSPTRNTGELFF. DNA of the CDR3: TGTGCCAGCAGCTCTCCGACTAGGAACACCGGGGAGCTGTTTTTT.

This clonotype was picked up many times. V gene TRBV11-2 combines with J gene TRBJ2-7, with TRBD1 as a possible D gene (5 bases). This CDR3 comprises 12 residues. The germline V gene has CDR1 SGHAT and CDR2 FQNNGV. V lost 10 bases and J 4 bases, leaving 14 bases between the germline ends. CDR3 residues: CATKGRDYEQYF. The CDR3, as DNA: TGTGCCACTAAAGGCAGGGATTACGAGCAGTACTTC.